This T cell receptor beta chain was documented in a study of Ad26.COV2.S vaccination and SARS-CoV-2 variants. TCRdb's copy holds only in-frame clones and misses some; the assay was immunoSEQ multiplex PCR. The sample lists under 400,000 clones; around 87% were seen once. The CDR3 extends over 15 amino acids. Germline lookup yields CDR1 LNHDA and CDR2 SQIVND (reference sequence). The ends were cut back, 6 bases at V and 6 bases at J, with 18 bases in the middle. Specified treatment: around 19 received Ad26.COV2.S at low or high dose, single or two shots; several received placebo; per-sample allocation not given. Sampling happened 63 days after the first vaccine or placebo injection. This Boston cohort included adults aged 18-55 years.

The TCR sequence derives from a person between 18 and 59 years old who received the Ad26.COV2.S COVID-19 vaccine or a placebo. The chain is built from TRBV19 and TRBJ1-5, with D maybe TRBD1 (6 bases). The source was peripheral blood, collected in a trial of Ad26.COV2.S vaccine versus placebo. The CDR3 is CASRGLQGISQPQHF. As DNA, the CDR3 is TGTGCCAGTAGGGGGCTCCAGGGGATAAGTCAGCCCCAGCATTTT.